This T cell receptor (beta chain) was identified during a study of Ad26.COV2.S vaccination and SARS-CoV-2 variants. Regarding treatment: roughly 20 received Ad26.COV2.S at low or high dose, single or two shots; roughly 5 received placebo; per-sample allocation not given. All samples were drawn on day 63, counting from the first vaccine or placebo injection. Measured with immunoSEQ multiplex PCR; TCRdb has only the in-frame clones, and not every one. Of around 400,000 clones listed, about 80% were seen once; the top ten hold around 7%. General observations from the study: Vaccinees displayed broader spike-specific TCR repertoires than placebo recipients.

This CDR3 has 12 residues. Trimming took 3 bases from V and 2 from J, leaving 4 bases between them. To note about this clone: Its antigen is not known. Other DNA sequences in the same sample also yield this CDR3.

The genes are TRBV12-3 or TRBV12-4 and TRBJ1-1; D uncertain. The TCR was taken from a person between 18 and 65 years old who received the Ad26.COV2.S COVID-19 vaccine or a placebo. The material was peripheral blood, obtained in a trial of Ad26.COV2.S vaccine versus placebo. CDR3 region: CASSFLNTEAFF. CDR3 nucleotide sequence: TGTGCCAGCAGTTTTCTCAACACTGAAGCTTTCTTT.